These T cell receptor beta chains were read from a single sample in a study of shared clonotypes between healthy human individuals. The method was immunoSEQ multiplex PCR; TCRdb's version includes in-frame clones alone and lacks a portion of them. The table lists 1.6 million or so clones, approximately 98.5% of them singletons. Sequenced: naive CD4+ T cells sorted from blood. The receptor set was obtained from a young man in good health. Both conserved end residues are part of each CDR3. D genes are given only for firm matches. Where a row states a size, it is once, few, many or the class of an expanded clone; other rows omit it.

abundance | d_gene | j_gene | v_gene | CDR3aa | CDR3nt
- | - | TRBJ2-3 | TRBV4-3 | CASSQDARNTDTQYF | TGCGCCAGCAGCCAAGATGCCAGAAACACAGATACGCAGTATTTT
- | - | TRBJ2-2 | TRBV6-4 | CASSDGFDGELFF | TGTGCCAGCAGTGATGGTTTCGACGGGGAGCTGTTTTTT
- | - | TRBJ2-3 | TRBV29-1 | CSVASGRTQYF | TGCAGCGTCGCCTCCGGGAGAACGCAGTATTTT
- | TRBD1 | TRBJ2-7 | TRBV18 | CASSPMGQTTAYEQYF | TGTGCCAGCTCACCTATGGGACAGACGACGGCCTACGAGCAGTACTTC
- | - | TRBJ2-5 | TRBV12-2 | CASRPGLAGFQETQYF | TGTGCAAGTCGACCGGGGCTAGCGGGATTCCAAGAGACCCAGTACTTC
once | - | TRBJ2-1 | TRBV18 | CASSPDGDSYNEQFF | TGTGCCAGCTCACCCGACGGGGACTCCTACAATGAGCAGTTCTTC
- | - | TRBJ2-3 | TRBV15 | CATSRGATSTDTQYF | TGTGCCACCAGCAGAGGAGCCACAAGCACAGATACGCAGTATTTT
once | TRBD2 | TRBJ2-7 | TRBV9 | CASSVGLAGDYEQYF | TGTGCCAGCAGCGTAGGTTTAGCGGGCGACTACGAGCAGTACTTC
- | TRBD2 | TRBJ2-1 | TRBV18 | CASSTSGTPYNEQFF | TGTGCCAGCTCGACAAGCGGGACCCCCTACAATGAGCAGTTCTTC
once | - | TRBJ2-4 | TRBV11-2 | CASSPFSAGGKNIQYF | TGTGCCAGCAGCCCATTCTCTGCCGGCGGAAAAAACATTCAGTACTTC
- | TRBD1 | TRBJ2-5 | TRBV5-1 | CASSVQGADETQYF | TGCGCCAGCAGCGTACAGGGGGCGGACGAGACCCAGTACTTC
- | - | TRBJ1-1 | TRBV6-5 | CASSLGGAAFF | TGTGCCAGCAGCCTAGGGGGGGCGGCTTTCTTT
few | - | TRBJ1-5 | TRBV28 | CASSLATALDQPQHF | TGTGCCAGCAGTTTGGCGACAGCTTTAGATCAGCCCCAGCATTTT
- | - | TRBJ2-1 | TRBV7-9 | CASSLGLTAGMGNEQFF | TGTGCCAGCAGCTTAGGGTTGACCGCAGGGATGGGCAATGAGCAGTTCTTC
- | TRBD1 | TRBJ2-7 | TRBV7-2 | CASSPRTGSNYEQYF | TGTGCCAGCAGCCCTCGGACAGGGTCCAACTACGAGCAGTACTTC
- | - | TRBJ2-3 | TRBV28 | CATIHPDRGTDTQYF | TGTGCCACCATTCACCCCGATCGAGGCACAGATACGCAGTATTTT
- | TRBD1 | TRBJ1-4 | TRBV18 | CASSPTGGLGEKLFF | TGTGCCAGCTCACCTACAGGGGGCCTGGGAGAAAAACTGTTTTTT
once | - | TRBJ1-4 | TRBV2 | CANNRDLNEKLFF | TGTGCCAACAACCGGGACCTTAATGAAAAACTGTTTTTT
- | - | TRBJ2-7 | TRBV12-2 | CASRLDPPSVDEQYF | TGTGCAAGTCGCTTAGACCCCCCTAGCGTCGACGAGCAGTACTTC
- | - | TRBJ2-3 | TRBV11-2 | CASSWGGGRTQYF | TGTGCCAGCAGCTGGGGAGGAGGCAGGACGCAGTATTTT
once | - | TRBJ2-3 | TRBV5-4 | CASSFGRSDTQYF | TGTGCCAGCAGCTTCGGTAGGTCAGATACGCAGTATTTT
once | - | TRBJ1-1 | TRBV27 | CASSTALSGNTEAFF | TGTGCCAGCAGTACCGCGCTGTCAGGGAACACTGAAGCTTTCTTT
- | - | TRBJ2-7 | TRBV9 | CASSVGSDYRVGEQYF | TGTGCCAGCAGCGTAGGGTCCGACTACAGGGTTGGCGAGCAGTACTTC
- | TRBD2 | TRBJ2-3 | TRBV11-2 | CASSLETPPNQRECVDTQYF | TGTGCCAGCAGCTTAGAGACACCCCCCAACCAGCGGGAGTGTGTAGATACGCAGTATTTT
- | - | TRBJ2-5 | TRBV6-5 | CASSYSELQETQYF | TGTGCCAGCAGTTACTCTGAGTTACAAGAGACCCAGTACTTC
- | TRBD1 | TRBJ2-7 | TRBV18 | CASSPPDRGAPYEQYF | TGTGCCAGCTCACCACCCGACAGGGGCGCACCCTACGAGCAGTACTTC
once | TRBD1 | TRBJ2-7 | TRBV5-1 | CASSLSIGTGWGSYEQYF | TGCGCCAGCAGCCTGTCGATCGGGACAGGCTGGGGGTCCTACGAGCAGTACTTC
- | - | TRBJ1-1 | TRBV28 | CASSFGAADNTEAFF | TGTGCCAGCAGTTTTGGCGCAGCCGATAACACTGAAGCTTTCTTT
- | - | TRBJ1-5 | TRBV7-9 | CASSSGRDQPQHF | TGTGCCAGCAGCTCAGGGAGGGATCAGCCCCAGCATTTT
- | - | TRBJ1-4 | TRBV18 | CASSPPGLNEKLFF | TGTGCCAGCTCCCCACCGGGGTTAAATGAAAAACTGTTTTTT
- | - | TRBJ1-2 | TRBV6-1 | CASSEGTVDGYTF | TGTGCCAGCAGTGAAGGGACAGTCGATGGCTACACCTTC
- | TRBD2 | TRBJ2-7 | TRBV5-1 | CASSREGGGGNEQYF | TGCGCCAGCAGCCGGGAGGGTGGGGGAGGTAACGAGCAGTACTTC
- | TRBD2 | TRBJ2-5 | TRBV18 | CASSPPSGRPPETQYF | TGTGCCAGCTCACCACCCAGCGGGAGACCTCCGGAGACCCAGTACTTC
once | TRBD1 | TRBJ1-2 | TRBV6-1 | CASGQGLGGYTF | TGTGCCAGCGGACAGGGCCTGGGGGGCTACACCTTC
- | TRBD1 | TRBJ2-7 | TRBV5-1 | CASSLSPGGYEQYF | TGCGCCAGCAGCTTGTCTCCAGGGGGTTACGAGCAGTACTTC
- | - | TRBJ1-5 | TRBV6-1 | CASSEAKSAGQPQHF | TGTGCCAGCAGTGAAGCGAAGAGCGCAGGCCAGCCCCAGCATTTT
- | - | TRBJ2-2 | TRBV28 | CASSSTGAGYVELFF | TGTGCCAGCAGTTCAACCGGGGCAGGCTACGTGGAGCTGTTTTTT
- | - | TRBJ1-4 | TRBV11-2 | CASSLGGQPNEKLFF | TGTGCCAGCAGCTTAGGGGGGCAGCCTAATGAAAAACTGTTTTTT
- | TRBD2 | TRBJ2-2 | TRBV12-5 | CASGGQAGGPPGELFF | TGTGCTAGTGGGGGGCAAGCGGGAGGGCCCCCCGGGGAGCTGTTTTTT
- | - | TRBJ2-7 | TRBV6-5 | CASSYFSVGEQYF | TGTGCCAGCAGTTACTTTTCGGTGGGCGAGCAGTACTTC
- | - | TRBJ2-3 | TRBV5-4 | CASSLAVKSTDTQYF | TGTGCCAGCAGCTTGGCTGTCAAGAGCACAGATACGCAGTATTTT
- | TRBD1 | TRBJ2-7 | TRBV4-1 | CASSYTGQGIYEQYF | TGCGCCAGCAGCTACACCGGACAGGGGATCTACGAGCAGTACTTC
- | TRBD1 | TRBJ2-7 | TRBV18 | CASSPQRRTGPYEQYF | TGTGCCAGCTCACCTCAACGAAGGACAGGGCCGTACGAGCAGTACTTC
once | TRBD1 | TRBJ2-6 | TRBV7-2 | CASSLMTGNGANVLTF | TGTGCCAGCAGCTTGATGACAGGGAACGGGGCCAACGTCCTGACTTTC
- | TRBD1 | TRBJ2-5 | TRBV5-4 | CASSGRTGRGETQYF | TGTGCCAGCAGCGGAAGGACAGGGCGGGGCGAGACCCAGTACTTC
- | TRBD2 | TRBJ2-3 | TRBV25-1 | CASRREGLADTQYF | TGTGCCAGCAGGAGGGAGGGGTTGGCAGATACGCAGTATTTT
- | - | TRBJ1-1 | TRBV9 | CASSVGMGATEAFF | TGTGCCAGCAGCGTAGGAATGGGTGCCACTGAAGCTTTCTTT
- | - | TRBJ2-2 | TRBV15 | CATSTNRGELFF | TGTGCCACCAGTACAAACCGTGGAGAGCTGTTTTTT
- | - | TRBJ2-1 | TRBV28 | CASSPKGVSASNEQFF | TGTGCCAGCAGCCCTAAAGGGGTTTCTGCGAGCAATGAGCAGTTCTTC
- | - | TRBJ2-3 | TRBV7-2 | CASSLRGADTQYF | TGTGCCAGCAGCTTAAGGGGGGCAGATACGCAGTATTTT
once | - | TRBJ2-5 | TRBV7-2 | CASSFGFQETQYF | TGTGCCAGCAGCTTCGGGTTTCAAGAGACCCAGTACTTC
- | TRBD2 | TRBJ2-3 | TRBV10-2 | CASRSSGPFADTQYF | TGCGCCAGTCGGTCTAGCGGGCCCTTCGCAGATACGCAGTATTTT